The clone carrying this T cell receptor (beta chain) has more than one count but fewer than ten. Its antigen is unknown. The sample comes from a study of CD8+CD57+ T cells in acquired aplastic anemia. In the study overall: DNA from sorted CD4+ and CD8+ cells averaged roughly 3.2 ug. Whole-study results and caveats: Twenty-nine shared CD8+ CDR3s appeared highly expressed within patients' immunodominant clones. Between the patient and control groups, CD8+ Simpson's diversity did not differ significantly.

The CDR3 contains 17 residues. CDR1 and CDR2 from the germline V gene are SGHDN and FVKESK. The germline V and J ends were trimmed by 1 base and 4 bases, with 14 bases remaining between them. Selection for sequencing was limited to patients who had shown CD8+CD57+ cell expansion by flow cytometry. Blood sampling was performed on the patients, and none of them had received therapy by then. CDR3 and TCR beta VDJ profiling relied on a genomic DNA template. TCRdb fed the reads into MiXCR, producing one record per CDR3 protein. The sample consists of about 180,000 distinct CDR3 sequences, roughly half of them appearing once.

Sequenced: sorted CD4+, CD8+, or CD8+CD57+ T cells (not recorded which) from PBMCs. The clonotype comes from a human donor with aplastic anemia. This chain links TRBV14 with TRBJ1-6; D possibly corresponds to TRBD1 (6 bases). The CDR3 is CASSQVAGGGYNSPLHF. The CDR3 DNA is TGTGCCAGCAGCCAAGTCGCAGGAGGGGGATATAATTCACCCCTCCACTTT.